A single T cell receptor beta chain is shown here with its context. Antigen: not known. This record comes from a study of cytomegalovirus exposure and HLA in healthy donors. 13 Jbeta primers and 60 Vbeta primers were used for the PCR. Assay: immunoSEQ multiplex PCR; the TCRdb copy retains only in-frame clones and omits some. The table has 150,000 to 250,000 clones, roughly 85% seen once; the top ten hold 2.3%. Study-wide findings and caveats: Diagnosis of cytomegalovirus status made by the classifier reportedly showed high specificity and sensitivity.

The V segment lost 4 bases and the J segment 5 bases; nucleotides outside the gene matches: 9. The CDR3 is made up of 15 amino acids. The germline gives CDR1 SGHRS, CDR2 YFSETQ. The sequenced sample consisted of PBMCs. The rearrangement joins TRBV5-1 to TRBJ2-5; 9 nucleotides agree with TRBD1. The receptor's source is a woman aged 45 to 65 in good health and CMV-seronegative. The chain's CDR3 is CASSRTGQGQETQYF. The CDR3 DNA reads as TGCGCCAGCAGCCGTACCGGACAGGGGCAGGAGACCCAGTACTTC.